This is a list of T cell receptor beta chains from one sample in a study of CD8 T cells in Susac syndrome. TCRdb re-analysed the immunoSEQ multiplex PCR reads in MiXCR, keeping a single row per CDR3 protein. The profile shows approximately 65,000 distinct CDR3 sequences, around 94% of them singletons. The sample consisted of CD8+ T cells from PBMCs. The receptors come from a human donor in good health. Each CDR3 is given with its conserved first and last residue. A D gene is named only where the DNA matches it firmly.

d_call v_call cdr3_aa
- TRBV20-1 CSAHRQETQYF
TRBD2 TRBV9 CASSQSGLAGAPSSYEQYF
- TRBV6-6 CASSYMGDEQYF
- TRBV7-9 CASSLVGEPPSEAFF
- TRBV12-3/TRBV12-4 CASSPTTEYTEAFF
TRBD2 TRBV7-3 CASSLTSGLTYEQYF
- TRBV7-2 CASSPDLRNYEQYF
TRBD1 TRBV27 CASGRDSYRSYNSPLHF
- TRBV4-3 CASSQDMGNYGYTF
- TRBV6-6 CASTKGELNYEQYF
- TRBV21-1 CASSTNRRGTEAFF
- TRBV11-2 CASSPPGVYNEQFF
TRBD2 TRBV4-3 CASSQDRGGSYEQYF
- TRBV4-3 CASSQDRAGNTIYF
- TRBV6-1 CASSEARGARVGNPTDTQYF
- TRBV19 CASSMWPNNQPQHF
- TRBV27 CASMDGSKAFF
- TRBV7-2 CASSLGPHWYADTQYF
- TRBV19 CASSPGPQRGQPQHF
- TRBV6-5 CASTWGRSRNTEAFF
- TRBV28 CASSLWGETNTEAFF
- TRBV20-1 CSAHREATSTDTQYF
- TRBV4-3 CASSSAEEPRSSPLHF
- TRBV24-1 CATSLSGELFF
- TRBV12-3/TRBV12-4 CASSPGWGNRETQYF